A selection of T cell receptor beta chains follows, all from one sample in a study of blood T cell repertoires in COVID-19. Profiling relied on immunoSEQ multiplex PCR, and the TCRdb table lists in-frame clones only, not all of them. Of about 210,000 clones listed, around 80% were seen once; the top ten hold approximately 12%. The sequenced sample consisted of peripheral blood. These receptors were obtained from a woman in her thirties or forties with acute or convalescent COVID-19. Each CDR3 is given with its conserved first and last residue. A D gene is named only where the DNA matches it firmly. Clone size, where shown, is once, few, many, or a class for clones that have expanded.

D	size	V	J	DNA	CDR3
.	.	TRBV6-5	TRBJ1-5	TGTGCCACCAGTAACTCGGGACTGGGCAATCAGCCCCAGCATTTT	CATSNSGLGNQPQHF
TRBD2	.	TRBV18	TRBJ2-2	TGTGCCAGCTCTCCGGGACTAGGAGTATCGGCCAGCACCGGGGAGCTGTTTTTT	CASSPGLGVSASTGELFF
.	.	TRBV10-1	TRBJ2-1	TGCGCCAGCAGTAAGGCGGGGATATACAATGAGCAGTTCTTC	CASSKAGIYNEQFF
TRBD1	.	TRBV10-3	TRBJ1-2	TGTGCCATCAGTGGGACAGGGAATTATGGCTACACCTTC	CAISGTGNYGYTF
.	few	TRBV25-1	TRBJ1-4	TGTGCCAATCCACAGGGAATGACTGAAAAACTGTTTTTT	CANPQGMTEKLFF
.	once	TRBV11-2	TRBJ1-3	TGTGCCAGCAGCTTAATCTGGACAGCGAGTTCTGGAAACACCATATATTTT	CASSLIWTASSGNTIYF
TRBD2	.	TRBV19	TRBJ2-3	TGTGCCAGTAGTATAGATGCGGGGGGCGCCGGCTCAGATACGCAGTATTTT	CASSIDAGGAGSDTQYF
TRBD1	.	TRBV18	TRBJ1-4	TGTGCCAGCTCACTGGGACAGGGGAAAACAACTAATGAAAAACTGTTTTTT	CASSLGQGKTTNEKLFF
TRBD1	.	TRBV10-2	TRBJ1-2	TGCGCCAGCAGTCCGGGACAGAACTATGGCTACACCTTC	CASSPGQNYGYTF
.	.	TRBV6-5	TRBJ1-1	TGTGCCAGCAACGGGGGTTTGAGCACTGAAGCTTTCTTT	CASNGGLSTEAFF
.	.	TRBV11-2	TRBJ1-5	TGTGCCAGCAGTAATGACAGGAATCAGCCCCAGCATTTT	CASSNDRNQPQHF
.	.	TRBV6-2/TRBV6-3	TRBJ1-2	TGTGCCAGCAGCGAGCCGGACAGCTACTATGGCTACACCTTC	CASSEPDSYYGYTF
.	.	TRBV19	TRBJ2-2	TGTGCCAGTTCCTCCCGGGACATATACACCGGGGAGCTGTTTTTT	CASSSRDIYTGELFF
TRBD1	.	TRBV7-3	TRBJ2-7	TGTGCCAGCAGCTTACGGGCAGGGGGTCCCTACGAGCAGTACTTC	CASSLRAGGPYEQYF
TRBD1	.	TRBV27	TRBJ1-2	TGTGCCAGCACTCCAGGAGGGGGCCTCTATGGCTACACCTTC	CASTPGGGLYGYTF
TRBD2	.	TRBV18	TRBJ2-7	TGTGCCAGCTCACGGACTAGCGGCTCCTACGAGCAGTACTTC	CASSRTSGSYEQYF